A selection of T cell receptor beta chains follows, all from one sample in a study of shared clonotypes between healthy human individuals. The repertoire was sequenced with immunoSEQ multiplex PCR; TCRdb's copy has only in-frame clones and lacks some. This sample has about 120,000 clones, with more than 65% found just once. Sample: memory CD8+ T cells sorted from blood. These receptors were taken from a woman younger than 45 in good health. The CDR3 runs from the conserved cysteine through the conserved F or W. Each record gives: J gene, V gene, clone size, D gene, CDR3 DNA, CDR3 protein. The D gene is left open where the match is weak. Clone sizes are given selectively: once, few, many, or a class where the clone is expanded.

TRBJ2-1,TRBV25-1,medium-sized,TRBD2,TGTGCCAGCAGTGGAACAGCGGGACTAGCTAAAGATGAGCAGTTCTTC,CASSGTAGLAKDEQFF
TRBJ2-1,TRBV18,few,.,TGTGCCAGCCCGCCGGGACCTGTGTCGAACAATGAGCAGTTCTTC,CASPPGPVSNNEQFF
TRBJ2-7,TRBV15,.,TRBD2,TGTGCCACCAGCAGGGGATCGGGACTAGCGGATCCCTACGAGCAGTACTTC,CATSRGSGLADPYEQYF
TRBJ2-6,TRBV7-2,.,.,TGTGCCAGCAGCTTAGCGCTTCTGGGCACTGGGGCCAACGTCCTGACTTTC,CASSLALLGTGANVLTF
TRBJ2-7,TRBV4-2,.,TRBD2,TGTGCCAGCAGCCTAGATACTAGCGGAAGCTACGAGCAGTACTTC,CASSLDTSGSYEQYF
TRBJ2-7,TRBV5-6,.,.,TGTGCCAGCAGCTTCGGAGGCAGAGAGCAGTACTTC,CASSFGGREQYF
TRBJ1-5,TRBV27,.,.,TGTGCCAGTTCACCGTGGGATAGCAATCAGCCCCAGCATTTT,CASSPWDSNQPQHF
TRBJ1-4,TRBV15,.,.,TGTGCCACCAGCCCGAATACGTGGGGAAATGAAAAACTGTTTTTT,CATSPNTWGNEKLFF
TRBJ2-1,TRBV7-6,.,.,TGTGCCAGCAGCTCGGGAGTTTTTAACAGTGAGCAGTTCTTC,CASSSGVFNSEQFF
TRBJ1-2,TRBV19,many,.,TGTGCCAGTAGTATTGGCTACACCTTC,CASSIGYTF
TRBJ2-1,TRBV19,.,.,TGTGCCAGTAGTACCCTCGGGTGGAGCTCCTACAATGAGCAGTTCTTC,CASSTLGWSSYNEQFF
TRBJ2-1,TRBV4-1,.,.,TGCGCCAGCAGCCAAGACAGGGGAGATGAGCAGTTCTTC,CASSQDRGDEQFF
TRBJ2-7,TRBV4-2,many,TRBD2,TGTGCCAGCAGCCATGCTAGCGGGAGGGAGTACGAGCAGTACTTC,CASSHASGREYEQYF
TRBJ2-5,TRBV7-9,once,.,TGTGCCAGCAGCTTATTGTCCCTTGACCGCTTCGAAGAGACCCAGTACTTC,CASSLLSLDRFEETQYF
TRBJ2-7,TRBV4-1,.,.,TGCGCCAGCAGCCAAGTCAGGGAATATGCCTACGAGCAGTACTTC,CASSQVREYAYEQYF
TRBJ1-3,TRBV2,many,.,TGTGCCAGCATGAGACACCCGGGGGACACCATATATTTT,CASMRHPGDTIYF
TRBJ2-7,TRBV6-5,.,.,TGTGCCAGCAGTTACTCGGGCAGCAACAACGAGCAGTACTTC,CASSYSGSNNEQYF
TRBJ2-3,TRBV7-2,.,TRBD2,TGTGCCAGCAGCCAGACAACTAGCGGGAGGGCTTCAGATACGCAGTATTTT,CASSQTTSGRASDTQYF
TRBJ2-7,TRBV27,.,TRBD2,TGTGCCAGCAAGACGGGAGGAACCAACGAGCAGTACTTC,CASKTGGTNEQYF
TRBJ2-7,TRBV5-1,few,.,TGCGCCAGCAGCCCCGACGGGGGCTACTACGAGCAGTACTTC,CASSPDGGYYEQYF
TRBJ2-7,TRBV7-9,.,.,TGTGCCAGCAGCTCCGCCCGAAGTGCCTACGAGCAGTACTTC,CASSSARSAYEQYF
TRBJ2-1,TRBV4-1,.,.,TGCGCCAGCAGCCAAGTTGATATGGGTTTCTCCTACAATGAGCAGTTCTTC,CASSQVDMGFSYNEQFF
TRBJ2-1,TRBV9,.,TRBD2,TGTGCCAGCAGCGTAGTAGCGGGTTACTACAATGAGCAGTTCTTC,CASSVVAGYYNEQFF
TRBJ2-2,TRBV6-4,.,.,TGTGCCAGCAGTGACTCCCCCGAGGCCGGGGAGCTGTTTTTT,CASSDSPEAGELFF
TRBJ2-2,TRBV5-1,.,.,TGCGCCAGCAGCTTGGTTGGGGCCGGGGAGCTGTTTTTT,CASSLVGAGELFF
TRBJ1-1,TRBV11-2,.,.,TGTGCCAGCAGCTTAGAGGGATTAGCTTTCTTT,CASSLEGLAFF
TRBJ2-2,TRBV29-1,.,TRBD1,TGCAGCGTTGGGGGACAGGGGGTCGTAAGGGAGCTGTTTTTT,CSVGGQGVVRELFF
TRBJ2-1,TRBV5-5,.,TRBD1,TGTGCCAGCAGCCTGGACAGGGTTCGGTATGAGCAGTTCTTC,CASSLDRVRYEQFF
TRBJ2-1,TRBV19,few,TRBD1,TGTGCCAGTACCGTAGACAGATTGACGGGACAGGGGAGCCTCAATGAGCAGTTCTTC,CASTVDRLTGQGSLNEQFF
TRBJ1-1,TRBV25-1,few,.,TGTGCCAGCAGTCCAGAGAACACTGAAGCTTTCTTT,CASSPENTEAFF
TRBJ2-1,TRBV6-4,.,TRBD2,TGTGCCAGCAGCGGGACTAGCGGGAGGGAAGTGAGTGAGCAGTTCTTC,CASSGTSGREVSEQFF
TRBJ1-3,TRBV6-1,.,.,TGTGCCAGCAGTGACCCGGGAAACACCATATATTTT,CASSDPGNTIYF
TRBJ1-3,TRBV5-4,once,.,TGTGCCAGCAGCTTGGGAGGGTTGGGAAACACCATATATTTT,CASSLGGLGNTIYF
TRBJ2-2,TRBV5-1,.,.,TGCGCCAGCAGCCTCGGGGACCTGACCGGGGAGCTGTTTTTT,CASSLGDLTGELFF
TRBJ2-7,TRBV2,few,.,TGTGCCAGCAGTGTGGGTCGGGGTTACGAGCAGTACTTC,CASSVGRGYEQYF
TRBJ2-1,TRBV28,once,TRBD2,TGTGCCAGCAGTTTAGGACTAGCGGGAGATGATGAGCAGTTCTTC,CASSLGLAGDDEQFF
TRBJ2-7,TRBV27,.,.,TGTGCCAGCAGTTTCCTCCCTAGGGGCTACGAGCAGTACTTC,CASSFLPRGYEQYF
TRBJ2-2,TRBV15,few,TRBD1,TGTGCCACCAGCCGTTCCGTGACAGGGGACCCCACCGGGGAGCTGTTTTTT,CATSRSVTGDPTGELFF
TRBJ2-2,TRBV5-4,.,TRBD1,TGTGCCAGCAGCCTTGGGACAGCCCAGCTGAACACCGGGGAGCTGTTTTTT,CASSLGTAQLNTGELFF
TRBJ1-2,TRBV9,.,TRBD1,TGTGCCAGCAGCGCCTACGCCGGACAGGGCCGCGGCTATGGCTACACCTTC,CASSAYAGQGRGYGYTF
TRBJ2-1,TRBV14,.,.,TGTGCCAGCAGCCAAGATTTGAGGGACCAGCAGTTCTTC,CASSQDLRDQQFF
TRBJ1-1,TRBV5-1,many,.,TGCGCCAGCATGGGTCTGATGAACACTGAAGCTTTCTTT,CASMGLMNTEAFF
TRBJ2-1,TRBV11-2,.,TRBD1,TGTGCCAGCAGAACAGGGGGAGCATACAATGAGCAGTTCTTC,CASRTGGAYNEQFF
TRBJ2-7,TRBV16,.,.,TGTGCCAGCAGCCCAAACGGCGCCTCCTACGAGCAGTACTTC,CASSPNGASYEQYF
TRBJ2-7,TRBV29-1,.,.,TGCAGCGTAACCGGGACCGATACCTACGAGCAGTACTTC,CSVTGTDTYEQYF
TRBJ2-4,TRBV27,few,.,TGTGCCAGCAGTTTCCAGTTAGCAGGGGACATTCAGTACTTC,CASSFQLAGDIQYF
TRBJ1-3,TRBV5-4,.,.,TGTGCCAGCAGCTTGGACAGGTCGTTCAACACCATATATTTT,CASSLDRSFNTIYF
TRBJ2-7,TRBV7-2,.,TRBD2,TGTGCCAGCAGCTTAGCGTCGGGAGGGCTCTCTCTGTACGAGCAGTACTTC,CASSLASGGLSLYEQYF
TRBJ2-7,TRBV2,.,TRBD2,TGTGCCAGCAGTGCCGGACTAGGGTACGAGCAGTACTTC,CASSAGLGYEQYF
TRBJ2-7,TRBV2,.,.,TGTGCCAGCGTCCCGCCGGGAGCCTCCTACGAGCAGTACTTC,CASVPPGASYEQYF
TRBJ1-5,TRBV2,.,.,TGTGCCAGCAGTACCGGGAACCCGAGAGAAGCCCAGCATTTT,CASSTGNPREAQHF
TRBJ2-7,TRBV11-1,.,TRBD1,TGTGCCAGCAGCTTACTAGGACAGGTTCCCTACGAGCAGTACTTC,CASSLLGQVPYEQYF
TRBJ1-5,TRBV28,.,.,TGTGCCAGCAGTCCTCGGGGAATACAGCCCCAGCATTTT,CASSPRGIQPQHF
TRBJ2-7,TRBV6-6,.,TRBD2,TGTGCCAGCAGTCAGCGGGATTGGGTGTACGAGCAGTACTTC,CASSQRDWVYEQYF
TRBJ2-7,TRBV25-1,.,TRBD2,TGTGCCAGCAGTGATCGCGGGACTAGCGCAGGTCATCAGTACGAGCAGTACTTC,CASSDRGTSAGHQYEQYF